The 15 T cell receptor beta chains presented below share a single source sample, sequenced in a study of blood T cell repertoires in COVID-19. Some clones are missing from TCRdb's copy, which holds only in-frame ones; the method was immunoSEQ multiplex PCR. Of around 130,000 clones detected, roughly 87% appear once; the ten largest clones hold 15% to 20%. The material sequenced was PBMCs or T cells enriched from blood (not recorded which). Receptor source: a man aged 25 to 45 who had recovered from COVID-19.

CDR3 in amino acids: CASSLTGTDEQYV. CDR3 DNA sequence: TGTGCCAGCAGCTTGACAGGGACGGACGAGCAGTACGTC. V gene TRBV5-5 combines with J gene TRBJ2-7, with D maybe TRBD1 (6 bases). Looked up from germline, CDR1 is SGHKS and CDR2 is YYEKEE (reference sequence). The CDR3 is made up of 13 amino acids. V dropped 1 base and J dropped 5 bases, with 10 bases sitting between them.

The rearrangement links TRBV9 to TRBJ2-1; 11 nucleotides align to TRBD2. Per germline, CDR1 SGDLS and CDR2 YYNGEE. This CDR3 has 14 amino acids. Trimming at V came to 3 bases and at J to 6 bases, leaving 2 bases not matched to a gene. CDR3 residues: CASSDTSGGNEQFF. CDR3 nucleotide sequence: TGTGCCAGCAGCGACACTAGCGGGGGCAATGAGCAGTTCTTC.

This clone showed up just once. J is TRBJ2-7 and V is TRBV3-1 (or the pseudogene TRBV3-2); D perhaps matches TRBD1 (6 bases). This CDR3 spans 17 amino acids. The V end lost 4 bases, the J end lost 2 bases, and 21 bases lay between the germline ends. Germline CDR1 reads LGHDT; CDR2 reads YNNKEL (reference sequence). The CDR3 DNA is TGTGCCAGCAGCCTAAGCAGAGGAGGACAGAGAACCTACGAGCAGTACTTC. It yields the protein CASSLSRGGQRTYEQYF.

J is TRBJ2-7 and V is TRBV5-6, with 7 bases identical to TRBD1. This CDR3 is 17 amino acids long. Germline V gene data show CDR1 as SGHDT and CDR2 as YYEEEE. The ends lost 6 bases at V and 1 base at J; junction bases unmatched: 16. The CDR3 here is CASNPPGNRGRSYEQYV. The CDR3 DNA is TGTGCCAGCAACCCGCCGGGAAACAGGGGCCGGTCCTACGAGCAGTACGTC.

J is TRBJ2-5 and V is TRBV30; 14 bases fit TRBD2. J gave up 2 bases and V 2 bases, and 13 bases lay outside the gene matches. The CDR3 has 19 residues. Germline V CDR1 and CDR2: GTSNPN, SVGIG (reference sequence). CDR3 residues: CAWSSPGLAGGSEQETQYF. The CDR3 DNA sequence: TGTGCCTGGAGTTCACCCGGACTAGCGGGGGGTAGCGAACAAGAGACCCAGTACTTC.

V gene TRBV25-1 combines with J gene TRBJ1-2, with 7 bases identical to TRBD1. The CDR3 length is 14 residues. J lost 3 bases, V lost 4 bases, and 5 bases had no gene match. Germline V gives CDR1 MGHDK, CDR2 SYGVNS. CDR3 DNA: TGTGCCAGCAGTGCCCAAGGGACAGACTATGGCTACACCTTC. The encoded protein is CASSAQGTDYGYTF.

This clone showed up just a few times. The chain uses TRBV20-1 and TRBJ2-7, with D hard to call. This CDR3 is built from 11 residues. Trimming took off 6 bases at V and 4 bases at J, with 10 bases between the two ends. The germline gives CDR1 DFQATT, CDR2 SNEGSKA (reference sequence). The CDR3 region is CSATVEYEQYF. CDR3 in DNA: TGCAGTGCCACTGTAGAATACGAGCAGTACTTC.

The rearrangement links TRBV5-6 to TRBJ1-2; D remains unclear. The CDR3 has 13 amino acids. The germline V gene has CDR1 SGHDT and CDR2 YYEEEE. The ends were cut back, 0 bases at V and 7 bases at J, with 10 bases in the middle. Here the CDR3 DNA reads TGTGCCAGCAGCTTGGCCGGGGTAATTGGCTACACCTTC. Its translation is CASSLAGVIGYTF.

The chain links TRBV19 to TRBJ1-5; 7 bases are shared with TRBD1. Germline V gene sequence: CDR1 LNHDA, CDR2 SQIVND (reference sequence). V shed 5 bases and J 3 bases; nucleotides not matched to a gene: 13. This CDR3 has 17 amino acids. CDR3: CASSPDAPGQNNQPQHF. As DNA, the CDR3 is TGTGCCAGTAGTCCCGATGCGCCGGGACAGAACAATCAGCCCCAGCATTTT.

This clone was seen just once. The chain carries TRBV27 and TRBJ2-1, with 7 bases aligning to TRBD2. This CDR3 has 15 amino acids. The germline CDR1 and CDR2 sequences are MNHEY and SMNVEV (reference sequence). The junction had 11 bases not matched to a gene; V was cut back by 7 bases and J by 5 bases. CDR3 sequence: CASISLLATNNEQFF. The CDR3 DNA reads TGTGCCAGCATTAGCTTACTAGCGACGAACAATGAGCAGTTCTTC.

This rearrangement joins TRBV10-3 to TRBJ1-1, with TRBD1 matching 9 bases. The CDR3 is 12 residues long. The J segment lost 10 bases and the V segment lost 10 bases, leaving 10 bases of the junction unmatched. CDR1 is ENHRY, CDR2 SYGVKD, per germline. CDR3 DNA: TGTGCCACACATGGACAGGGGCGGGGAGCTTTCTTT. Its translation is CATHGQGRGAFF.

The chain combines TRBV9 with TRBJ2-1; 8 bases line up with TRBD1. From germline, CDR1 is SGDLS and CDR2 YYNGEE. The CDR3 has 15 amino acids. V lost 0 bases to trimming and J lost 7 bases; unmatched junction nucleotides: 6. CDR3 loop: CASSVEDRAANEQFF. In DNA, the CDR3 is TGTGCCAGCAGCGTAGAGGACAGGGCGGCGAATGAGCAGTTCTTC.

The chain is built from TRBV7-3 and TRBJ2-5, with TRBD2 matching 9 bases. There are 15 residues in the CDR3. Germline CDR1 reads SGHTA; CDR2 reads FQGTGA. J was trimmed by 4 bases and V by 5 bases; bases with no gene match: 8. The CDR3 region is CASSPLAGRLETQYF. For the CDR3, the DNA is TGTGCCAGCAGCCCCCTAGCGGGGAGGCTAGAGACCCAGTACTTC.

This clone was detected once. The rearrangement uses TRBV30 and TRBJ1-3; TRBD1 is a possible D gene (5 bases). Germline-derived CDR1 and CDR2 are GTSNPN and SVGIG (reference sequence). There are 13 residues in the CDR3. V was cut by 4 bases and J by 0 bases, with 7 bases left in between. The CDR3 here is CAWTGRSGNTIYF. In DNA, the CDR3 is TGTGCCTGGACAGGGCGCTCTGGAAACACCATATATTTT.

This clone was observed a few times. The gene calls are TRBV4-1 and TRBJ1-1; 8 bases line up with TRBD1. Germline CDR1 reads MGHRA; CDR2 reads YSYEKL. Unmatched junction bases numbered 4, after V lost 0 bases and J lost 1 base. CDR3 length: 16 amino acids. The CDR3 nucleotides read TGCGCCAGCAGCCAAGATCCGGGGACAGGGAACACTGAAGCTTTCTTT. This translates into CASSQDPGTGNTEAFF.